These 5 T cell receptor beta chains share one sample of origin, sequenced in a study of T cells after yellow fever vaccination. Using its own MiXCR run on the 5' RACE reads, TCRdb lists one record per CDR3 protein. Here the sample spans 240,000 or so distinct CDR3 sequences, around 7% being singletons. The specimen was CD4+ T cells sorted from PBMCs, collected 15 days after the yellow fever booster vaccination. The origin of the receptors is a man aged 30-40 years who received the YFV17D yellow fever vaccine.

This clonotype was seen ten or more times. The gene calls are TRBV20-1 and TRBJ2-5, with D perhaps given as TRBD1 or TRBD2 (5 bases each). CDR3 length: 15 amino acids. V dropped 3 bases and J dropped 3 bases, with 17 bases sitting between them. CDR1 is DFQATT, CDR2 SNEGSKA, per germline (reference sequence). CDR3 sequence reads: CSARASGTFEETQYF. As DNA, the CDR3 is TGCAGTGCTAGGGCGTCCGGGACCTTCGAAGAGACCCAGTACTTC.

This clonotype has more than one count but fewer than ten. The chain carries TRBV20-1 and TRBJ1-2; 7 bases are shared with TRBD1. J gave up 2 bases and V 6 bases, and 6 bases lay outside the gene matches. CDR1 and CDR2 (germline): DFQATT, SNEGSKA (reference sequence). The CDR3 has 13 amino acids. CDR3 loop: CSASTQGNYGYTF. The CDR3 DNA sequence: TGCAGTGCAAGCACACAGGGGAACTATGGCTACACCTTC.

V usage is TRBV12-3 or TRBV12-4 and J usage is TRBJ2-1; weak D call: TRBD1 (6 bases). Deletions cut 6 bases from V and 4 bases from J, with 13 bases between. The CDR3 consists of 14 residues. This CDR3 is CASSSQGRYNEQFF. The CDR3, as DNA: TGTGCCAGCAGCAGCCAGGGGCGATACAATGAGCAGTTCTTC.

This clonotype was found a few times. This rearrangement joins TRBV18 to TRBJ2-1, with D perhaps given as TRBD1 or TRBD2 (6 bases each). The germline V gene has CDR1 KGHSH and CDR2 LQKENI. The V and J ends lost 1 base and 4 bases respectively, with 11 bases between them. The CDR3 sequence is 15 residues long. The CDR3 spells CASSPQKGGYNEQFF. In DNA form, the CDR3 reads TGTGCCAGCTCACCACAGAAGGGGGGATACAATGAGCAGTTCTTC.

On this clonotype: This may stem from a read error, because a much larger clone lies one nucleotide away. This CDR3 is missing its conserved last phenylalanine or tryptophan, likely due to a read error. In DNA, the CDR3 is TGTGCCAGCAGCCAAGTCAAGGAGCAGTTCCTC. It encodes CASSQVKEQFL. This rearrangement joins TRBV3-1 to TRBJ2-1; D uncertain. CDR1 and CDR2 (germline): LGHDT, YNNKEL (reference sequence). V lost 1 base, J lost 10 bases, and 5 bases lay in between. This CDR3 spans 11 amino acids.